This T cell receptor (beta chain) comes out of a study of T cells expressing NK-cell markers. As for the study in general: Seven donors tested HCMV-seropositive and one tested seronegative among the eight sequenced. The study, taken as a whole, reports: Specificity for HCMV among expanded NKG2C+ T cell clones was not established. Leadership of the CD3+CD56-NKG2C+ fraction also belonged to these clonotypes in four donors.

Note on this clonotype: No antigen is known for it.

Following a re-call of the 5' RACE reads, TCRdb has one entry per CDR3 protein and lacks DNA. The repertoire shows 300,000 or so distinct CDR3 sequences; the top ten hold more than 3.5%. This CDR3 has 15 residues. The germline gives CDR1 SGHTA, CDR2 FQGNSA. The specimen was blood T cells: a sorted CD56 or NKG2C T cell subset, CD4+ or CD8+ T cells, or bulk PBMC T cells (not recorded which). The J gene is TRBJ1-4, the V gene TRBV7-2; no DNA is available, so the TRBD1 call from TCRdb remains unchecked. This clonotype was sampled from a woman between 18 and 70 years old in good health. The CDR3 here is CASSPNRATNEKLFF.